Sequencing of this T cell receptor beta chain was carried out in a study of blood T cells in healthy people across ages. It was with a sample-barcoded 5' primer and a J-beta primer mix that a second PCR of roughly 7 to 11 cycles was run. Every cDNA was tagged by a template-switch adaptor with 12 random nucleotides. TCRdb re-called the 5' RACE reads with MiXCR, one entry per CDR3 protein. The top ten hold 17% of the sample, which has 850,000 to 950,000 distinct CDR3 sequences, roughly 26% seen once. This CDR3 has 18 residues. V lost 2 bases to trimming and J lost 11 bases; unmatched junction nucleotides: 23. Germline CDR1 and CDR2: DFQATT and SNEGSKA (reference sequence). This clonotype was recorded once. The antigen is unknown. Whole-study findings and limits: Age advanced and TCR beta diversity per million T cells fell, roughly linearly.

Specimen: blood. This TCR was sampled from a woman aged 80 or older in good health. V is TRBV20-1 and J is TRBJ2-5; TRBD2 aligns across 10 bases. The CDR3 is CSARPSGLAVPFTDTQYF. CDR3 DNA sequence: TGCAGTGCTAGACCCTCCGGACTAGCGGTTCCCTTCACAGATACGCAGTACTTC.